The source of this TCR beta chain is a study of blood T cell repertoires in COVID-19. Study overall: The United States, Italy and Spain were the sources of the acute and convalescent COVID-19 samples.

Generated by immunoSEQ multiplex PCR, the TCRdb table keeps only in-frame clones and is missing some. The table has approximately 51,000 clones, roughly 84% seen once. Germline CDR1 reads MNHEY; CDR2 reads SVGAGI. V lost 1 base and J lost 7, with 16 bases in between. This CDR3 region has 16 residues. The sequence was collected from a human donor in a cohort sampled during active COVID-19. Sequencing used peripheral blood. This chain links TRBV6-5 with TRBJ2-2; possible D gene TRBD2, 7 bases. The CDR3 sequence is CASSYLRGGAIGELFF. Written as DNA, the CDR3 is TGTGCCAGCAGTTACTTAAGGGGGGGGGCGATCGGGGAGCTGTTTTTT.